This T cell receptor beta chain was captured in a study of T cell responses to AZD1222 COVID-19 vaccine. Overall study results and limits: Only a handful of AZD1222 recipients, roughly 6 in all, had baseline seropositivity.

The V and J ends lost 3 bases and 1 base respectively, with 15 bases between them. The CDR3 loop spans 17 amino acids. Per germline, CDR1 LNHDA and CDR2 SQIVND (reference sequence). In regard to this clone: No antigen is known for it.

Method: immunoSEQ multiplex PCR; TCRdb's copy keeps in-frame clones and lacks some. The table lists around 130,000 clones, 70% to 90% of them singletons. This chain joins TRBV19 and TRBJ2-2; D unclear. The sample here was peripheral blood, taken on day 0 of AZD1222 vaccination. The sequence was obtained from an adult in good health. CDR3 loop: CASSMLAFFGNTGELFF. CDR3 bases: TGTGCCAGTAGTATGTTAGCATTCTTTGGGAACACCGGGGAGCTGTTTTTT.